The present entry profiles one T cell receptor (beta chain) with its context. Its antigen is not known. Generated by immunoSEQ multiplex PCR, the TCRdb table keeps only in-frame clones and is missing some. Of tens of thousands of clones detected, about nine tenths appear once; the ten largest clones hold about 2.1%. This entry belongs to a study of T cells in localized non-small cell lung cancer. Study-wide points: Adjacent lung had a median 57 of the 100 largest tumor clones. Heterogeneity cannot be ruled out, as sequencing used one tumor region only. A raised T cell density in blood coincided with lengthier overall survival.

CDR1 and CDR2 from the germline V gene are SEHNR and FQNEAQ (reference sequence). V lost 4 bases to trimming and J lost 6 bases; unmatched junction nucleotides: 7. The CDR3 has 14 amino acids. This sequence was found in a woman aged 35-70 years with stage I lung adenocarcinoma. Sequences were derived from peripheral blood, sampled before any cancer treatment. The genes are TRBV7-9 and TRBJ1-1, with 8 bases matching TRBD1. The CDR3 here is CASSSDRGGPEAFF. CDR3 nucleotides: TGTGCCAGCAGCTCCGACAGGGGAGGACCTGAAGCTTTCTTT.